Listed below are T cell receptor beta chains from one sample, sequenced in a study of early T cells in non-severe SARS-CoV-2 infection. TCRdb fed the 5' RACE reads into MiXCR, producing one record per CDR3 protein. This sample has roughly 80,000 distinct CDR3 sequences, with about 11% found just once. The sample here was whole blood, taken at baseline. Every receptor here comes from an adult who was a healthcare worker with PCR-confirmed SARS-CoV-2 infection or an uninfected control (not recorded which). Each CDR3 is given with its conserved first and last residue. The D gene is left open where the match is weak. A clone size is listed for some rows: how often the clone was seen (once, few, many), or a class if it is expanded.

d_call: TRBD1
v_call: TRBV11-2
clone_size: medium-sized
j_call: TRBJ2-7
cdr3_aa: CASSSSGTASYEQYF
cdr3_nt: TGTGCCAGCAGCTCGTCCGGGACAGCCTCCTACGAGCAGTACTTC

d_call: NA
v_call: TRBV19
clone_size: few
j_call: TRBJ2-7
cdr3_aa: CASSPRDGPYEQYF
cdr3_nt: TGTGCCAGTAGCCCCCGGGATGGTCCATACGAGCAGTACTTC

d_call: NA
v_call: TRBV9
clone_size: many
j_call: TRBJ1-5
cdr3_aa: CASSVDEGSNQPQHF
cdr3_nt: TGTGCCAGCAGCGTAGATGAGGGGAGCAATCAGCCCCAGCATTTT

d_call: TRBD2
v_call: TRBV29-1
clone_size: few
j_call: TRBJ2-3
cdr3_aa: CSVVTPGLATQYF
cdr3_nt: TGCAGCGTCGTTACCCCGGGACTAGCAACGCAGTATTTT

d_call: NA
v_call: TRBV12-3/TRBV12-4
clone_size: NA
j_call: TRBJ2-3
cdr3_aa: CASSSPHGREFTDTQYF
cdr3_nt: TGTGCCAGCAGTTCGCCGCACGGCAGGGAGTTCACAGATACGCAGTATTTT

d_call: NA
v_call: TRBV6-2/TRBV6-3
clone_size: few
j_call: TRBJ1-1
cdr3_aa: CASRPVGPEAFF
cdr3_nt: TGTGCCAGCAGACCGGTTGGCCCTGAAGCTTTCTTT

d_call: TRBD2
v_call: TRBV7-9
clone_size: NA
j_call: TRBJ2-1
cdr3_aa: CASSLEGLPYNEQFF
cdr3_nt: TGTGCCAGCAGCTTAGAGGGACTACCCTACAATGAGCAGTTCTTC

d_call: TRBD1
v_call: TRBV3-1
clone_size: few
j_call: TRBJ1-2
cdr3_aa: CASSRDREGAYFF
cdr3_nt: TGTGCCAGCAGCCGGGACAGGGAAGGTGCTTACTTCTTC

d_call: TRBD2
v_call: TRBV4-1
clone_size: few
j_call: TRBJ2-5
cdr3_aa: CASSYSGGPKETQYF
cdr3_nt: TGCGCCAGCAGCTACAGCGGGGGACCGAAAGAGACCCAGTACTTC

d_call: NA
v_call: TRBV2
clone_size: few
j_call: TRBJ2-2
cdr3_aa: CASRATDNTGELFF
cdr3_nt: TGTGCCAGCAGAGCCACAGATAACACCGGGGAGCTGTTTTTT

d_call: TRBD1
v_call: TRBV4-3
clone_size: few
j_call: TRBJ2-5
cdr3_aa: CASSLGQGRGWETQYF
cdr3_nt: TGCGCCAGCAGCCTAGGACAGGGAAGGGGTTGGGAGACCCAGTACTTC

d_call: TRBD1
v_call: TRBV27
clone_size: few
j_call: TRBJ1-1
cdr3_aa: CASKDRTGTLNTEAFF
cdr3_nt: TGTGCCAGCAAAGATCGGACAGGGACGTTGAACACTGAAGCTTTCTTT

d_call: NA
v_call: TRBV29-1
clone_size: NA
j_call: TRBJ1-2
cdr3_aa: CSVPGPSGYTF
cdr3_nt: TGCAGCGTCCCGGGGCCATCGGGCTACACCTTC

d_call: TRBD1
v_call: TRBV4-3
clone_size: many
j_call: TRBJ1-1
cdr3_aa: CASSPTGGVGEAFF
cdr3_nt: TGCGCCAGCAGCCCCACAGGGGGAGTGGGCGAAGCTTTCTTT

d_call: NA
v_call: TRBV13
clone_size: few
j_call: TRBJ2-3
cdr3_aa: CASCGTDTQYF
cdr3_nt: TGTGCCAGCTGTGGCACAGATACGCAGTATTTT

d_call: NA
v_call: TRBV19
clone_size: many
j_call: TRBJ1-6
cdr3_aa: CASSISSGARNSPLHF
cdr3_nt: TGTGCCAGTAGTATATCGTCGGGGGCGCGGAATTCACCCCTCCACTTT

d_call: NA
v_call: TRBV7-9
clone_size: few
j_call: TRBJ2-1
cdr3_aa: CASSSRDGVYNEQFF
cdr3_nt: TGTGCCAGCAGCTCCCGGGACGGAGTATACAATGAGCAGTTCTTC

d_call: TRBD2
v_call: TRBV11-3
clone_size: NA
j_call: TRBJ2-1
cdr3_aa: CASSLDGSGGANEQFF
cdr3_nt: TGTGCCAGCAGCTTAGATGGTAGCGGGGGGGCCAATGAGCAGTTCTTC

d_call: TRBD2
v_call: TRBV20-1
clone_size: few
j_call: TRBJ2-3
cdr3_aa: CSATEGRAASTDTQYF
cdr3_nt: TGCAGTGCCACAGAGGGGAGGGCCGCTAGCACAGATACGCAGTATTTT

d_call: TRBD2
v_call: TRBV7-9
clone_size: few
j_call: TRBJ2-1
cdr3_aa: CASSITSGWKFF
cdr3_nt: TGTGCCAGCAGCATTACTAGCGGCTGGAAGTTCTTC

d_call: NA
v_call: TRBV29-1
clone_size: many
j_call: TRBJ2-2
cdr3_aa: CSGPARTGRETGELFF
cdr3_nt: TGCAGCGGTCCAGCTCGCACGGGGCGCGAAACCGGGGAGCTGTTTTTT

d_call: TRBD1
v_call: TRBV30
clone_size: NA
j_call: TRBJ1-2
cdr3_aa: CAWRDRAGFYGYTF
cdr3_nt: TGTGCCTGGAGAGACAGGGCCGGTTTCTATGGCTACACCTTC

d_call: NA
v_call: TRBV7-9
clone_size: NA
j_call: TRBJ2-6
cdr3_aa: CASSLQGGANVLTF
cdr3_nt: TGTGCCAGCAGCTTACAAGGTGGGGCCAACGTCCTGACTTTC

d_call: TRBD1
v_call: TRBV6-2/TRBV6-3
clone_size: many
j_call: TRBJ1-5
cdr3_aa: CASRFTGDVQPQHF
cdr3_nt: TGTGCCAGCAGGTTTACAGGGGATGTGCAGCCCCAGCATTTT

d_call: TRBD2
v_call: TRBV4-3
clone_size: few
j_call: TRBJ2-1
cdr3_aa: CASSQETSGSYNEQFF
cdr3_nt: TGCGCCAGCAGCCAAGAAACTAGCGGCTCCTACAATGAGCAGTTCTTC

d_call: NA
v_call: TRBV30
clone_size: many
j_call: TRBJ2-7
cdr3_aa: CAWGAHSSYEQYF
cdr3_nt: TGTGCCTGGGGTGCGCACTCCTCCTACGAGCAGTACTTC

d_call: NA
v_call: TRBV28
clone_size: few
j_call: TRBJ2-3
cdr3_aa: CAINRGDTQYF
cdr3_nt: TGTGCCATCAATCGGGGAGATACGCAGTATTTT

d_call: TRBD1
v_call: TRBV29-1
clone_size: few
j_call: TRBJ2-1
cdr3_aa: CSVDGTGGHEQFF
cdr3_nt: TGCAGCGTTGATGGGACAGGGGGACATGAGCAGTTCTTC

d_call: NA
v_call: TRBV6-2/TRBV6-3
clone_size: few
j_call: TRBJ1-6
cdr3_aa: CASSPKFTLHF
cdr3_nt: TGTGCCAGCAGCCCGAAATTTACCCTCCACTTT

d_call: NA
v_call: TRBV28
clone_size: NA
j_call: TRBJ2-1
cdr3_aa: CASSSPGGLYNEQFF
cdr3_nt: TGTGCCAGCAGTTCCCCGGGGGGCCTGTACAATGAGCAGTTCTTC

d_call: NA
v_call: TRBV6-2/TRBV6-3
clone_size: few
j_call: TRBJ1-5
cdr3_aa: CASYHSKVGSNQPQHF
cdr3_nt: TGTGCCAGCTACCACTCCAAGGTGGGTAGCAATCAGCCCCAGCATTTT

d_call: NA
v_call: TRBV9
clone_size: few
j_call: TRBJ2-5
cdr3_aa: CASSGPPRGETQYF
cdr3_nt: TGTGCCAGCAGCGGTCCCCCGAGGGGAGAGACCCAGTACTTC

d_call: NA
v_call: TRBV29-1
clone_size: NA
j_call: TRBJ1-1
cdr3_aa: CSGCRGPGTEAFF
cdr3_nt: TGCAGCGGATGCCGGGGCCCGGGCACTGAAGCTTTCTTT

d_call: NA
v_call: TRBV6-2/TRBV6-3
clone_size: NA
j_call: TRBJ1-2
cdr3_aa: CASSQGSGYTF
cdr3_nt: TGTGCCAGCAGCCAAGGGAGTGGCTACACCTTC

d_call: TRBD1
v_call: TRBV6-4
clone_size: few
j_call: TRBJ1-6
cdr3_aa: CASSQTGGYPYSPLHF
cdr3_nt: TGTGCCAGCAGCCAGACAGGGGGCTACCCTTATTCACCCCTCCACTTT

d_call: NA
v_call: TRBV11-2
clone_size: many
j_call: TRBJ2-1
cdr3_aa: CASSLEGVPYNEQFF
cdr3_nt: TGTGCCAGCAGCTTAGAGGGGGTACCCTACAATGAGCAGTTCTTC

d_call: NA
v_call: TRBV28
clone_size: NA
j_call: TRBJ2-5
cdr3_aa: CASSSYPETQYF
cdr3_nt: TGTGCCAGCAGTTCCTACCCAGAGACCCAGTACTTC

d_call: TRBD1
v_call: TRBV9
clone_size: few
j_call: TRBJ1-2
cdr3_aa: CASSVGGTGLSGYTF
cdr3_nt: TGTGCCAGCAGCGTAGGTGGGACAGGGCTGAGTGGCTACACCTTC

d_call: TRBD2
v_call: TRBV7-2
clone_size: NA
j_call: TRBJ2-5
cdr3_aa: CASSPRVAGQETQYF
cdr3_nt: TGTGCCAGCAGCCCCCGAGTAGCGGGGCAAGAGACCCAGTACTTC

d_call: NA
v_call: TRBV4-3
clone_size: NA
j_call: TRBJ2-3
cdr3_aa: CASSQGSSGVNTDTQYF
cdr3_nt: TGCGCCAGCAGCCAAGGATCTTCGGGGGTGAACACAGATACGCAGTATTTT

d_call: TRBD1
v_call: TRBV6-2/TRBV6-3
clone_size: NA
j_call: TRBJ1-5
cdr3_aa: CASSYGTGINQPQHF
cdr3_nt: TGTGCCAGCAGTTACGGGACAGGGATTAATCAGCCCCAGCATTTT

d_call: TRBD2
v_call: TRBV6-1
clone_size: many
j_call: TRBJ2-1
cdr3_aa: CASSLERGEYNEQFF
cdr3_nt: TGTGCCAGCAGTCTAGAGCGGGGAGAATACAATGAGCAGTTCTTC

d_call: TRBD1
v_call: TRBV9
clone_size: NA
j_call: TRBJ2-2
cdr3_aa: CASSPGLQGMNTGELFF
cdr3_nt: TGTGCCAGCAGTCCTGGATTACAGGGGATGAACACCGGGGAGCTGTTTTTT

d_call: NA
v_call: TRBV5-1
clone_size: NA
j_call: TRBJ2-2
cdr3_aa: CASSFANTGELFF
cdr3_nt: TGCGCCAGCAGTTTCGCGAACACCGGGGAGCTGTTTTTT

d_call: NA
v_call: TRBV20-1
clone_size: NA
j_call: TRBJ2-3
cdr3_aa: CSARVGDTQYF
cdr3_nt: TGCAGTGCTAGAGTAGGAGATACGCAGTATTTT

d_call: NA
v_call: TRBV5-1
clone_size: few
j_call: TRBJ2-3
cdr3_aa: CASSLRLDIATDTQYF
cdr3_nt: TGCGCCAGCAGCTTGAGACTAGACATAGCCACAGATACGCAGTATTTT

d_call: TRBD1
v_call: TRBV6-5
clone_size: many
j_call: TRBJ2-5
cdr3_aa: CASSFDREETQYF
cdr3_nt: TGTGCCAGCAGTTTTGACAGGGAAGAGACCCAGTACTTC

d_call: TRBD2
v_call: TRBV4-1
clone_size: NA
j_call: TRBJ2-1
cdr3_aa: CASSPHQTSGGANEQFF
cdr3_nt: TGCGCCAGCAGCCCCCATCAGACTAGCGGGGGGGCGAATGAGCAGTTCTTC

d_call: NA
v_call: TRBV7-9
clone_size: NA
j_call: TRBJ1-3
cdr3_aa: CASSLQGARNSGNTIYF
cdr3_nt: TGTGCCAGCAGCTTACAGGGAGCCAGAAACTCTGGAAACACCATATATTTT

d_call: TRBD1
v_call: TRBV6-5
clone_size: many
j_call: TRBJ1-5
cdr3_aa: CASSYTTGGNQPQHF
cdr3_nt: TGTGCCAGCAGTTACACAACAGGGGGTAATCAGCCCCAGCATTTT

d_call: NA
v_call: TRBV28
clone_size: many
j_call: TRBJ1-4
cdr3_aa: CASKGDEKLFF
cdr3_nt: TGTGCCAGCAAAGGGGATGAAAAACTGTTTTTT